The TCR beta chain under discussion was sequenced for a study of a mutant IDH1 vaccine in newly diagnosed glioma. In the study overall: Before enrollment, the patients had been treated with radiotherapy alone, temozolomide alone, or both together. Most of them had received both.

Described time point: week 23, last vaccination. Doses consisted of 300 ug of mutant IDH1 20-mer peptide each, paired with topical imiquimod. Notes on this clone: Antigen: not known.

V trimming: 4 bases; J trimming: 8 bases; junction bases outside the gene matches: 5. The CDR3 contains 13 residues. Germline loops: CDR1 LNHDA, CDR2 SQIVND (reference sequence). TCRdb's table, derived via immunoSEQ multiplex PCR, lists solely in-frame clones and lacks some. The data hold 50,000 to 60,000 clones, with about four fifths observed a single time. Broader study findings: Of all patients, roughly 93% showed vaccine-induced immune responses.

The specimen comprised PBMCs, sampled from a glioma patient whose treatment included an IDH1 peptide vaccine. The rearrangement uses TRBV19 and TRBJ1-2, with TRBD1 matching over 9 bases. The clonotype was recovered from a man in his forties with glioma. CDR3 loop: CASSTGQGRGYTF. The CDR3 DNA is TGTGCCAGTAGTACGGGACAGGGAAGGGGCTACACCTTC. Full variable domain (missing parts from reference TRBV19 and TRBJ1-2): DGGITQSPKYLFRKEGQNVTLSCEQNLNHDAMYWYRQDPGQGLRLIYYSQIVNDFQKGDIAEGYSVSREKKESFPLTVTSAQKNPTAFYLCASSTGQGRGYTFGSGTRLTVV.